The present entry profiles one T cell receptor beta chain with its context. No cognate antigen has been identified for it. No base qualities exist here, and no much larger clone lies one base off it. Receptor libraries were prepared by RT-PCR. Sequencing used an Illumina HiSeq 2500. The public sequencing data were trimmed at Q25 with fastp and processed into clonotypes with MiXCR by TCRdb, which kept only in-frame beta chains. Each CDR3 protein appears once, grouped with its most common genes and DNA. Here the sample has roughly 700,000 distinct CDR3 sequences; about 15% occur a single time. The ten largest clones take up 6.5% to 8.5% of the sample. These data originate in a study of response to subunit inactivated influenza vaccine (dated by TCRdb to the late 2010s). General notes on the study: Deep quantitative T cell receptor repertoire profiling was used in the study to track responses to a trivalent subunit inactivated influenza vaccine.

On the study overall, not on this receptor specifically: The authors suggested that each seasonal influenza vaccination may recruit only a limited number of new T cells.

Sequences LGHDT (CDR1) and YNNKEL (CDR2) are obtained from the germline V gene (reference sequence). At the junction V is shortened by 2 bases and J by 6 bases, with 5 bases in between. From its cysteine to its phenylalanine, the CDR3 spans 11 amino acids. Only CDR3 DNA is held: 33 bases, read in frame from base 1. The sequencing used PBMCs from blood, collected approximately 15 days before vaccination. The chain couples TRBV3-1 to TRBJ2-7; there is no confident call for the D gene. This TCR derives from a man aged 45 to 65 who received an inactivated influenza vaccine. Donor details come from another sample of the same person, matched by shared clones. The CDR3 reads as follows: CASSQRAEQYF. The sequenced DNA is TGTGCCAGCAGCCAAAGAGCCGAGCAGTACTTC.